A selection of T cell receptor beta chains follows, all from one sample in a study of cytomegalovirus exposure and HLA in healthy donors. Profiled with immunoSEQ multiplex PCR; TCRdb holds only in-frame clones, not every one. The sample lists approximately 290,000 clones, roughly 80% occurring once. The sequenced sample consisted of PBMCs. All receptors derive from a girl aged 2 to 9 in good health and CMV-seronegative. Both conserved end residues are part of each CDR3. A D gene is named only where the DNA matches it firmly. Some rows mark clone size as missing; the rest say once, few, many or name a class of expanded clone.

abundance	len	v_gene	j_gene	d_gene	CDR3aa	CDR3nt
-	13	TRBV5-4	TRBJ2-7	-	CASSLHQEYEQYF	TGTGCCAGCAGCTTGCACCAGGAATACGAGCAGTACTTC
-	19	TRBV14	TRBJ1-4	TRBD1	CASSQDGTGRIGANEKLFF	TGTGCCAGCAGCCAAGATGGGACAGGACGAATTGGGGCTAATGAAAAACTGTTTTTT
-	15	TRBV2	TRBJ1-1	-	CASNLQGVGLREAFF	TGTGCCAGCAATCTACAGGGCGTGGGTCTGCGTGAAGCTTTCTTT
-	11	TRBV20-1	TRBJ1-2	-	CSARATGLYTF	TGCAGTGCTAGAGCGACAGGTCTCTACACCTTC
once	16	TRBV5-1	TRBJ1-1	TRBD1	CASSSGLRQGATEAFF	TGCGCCAGCAGCTCGGGGTTGAGACAGGGGGCTACTGAAGCTTTCTTT
few	14	TRBV28	TRBJ1-1	TRBD1	CASSFRGQVFEAFF	TGTGCCAGCAGTTTCCGGGGACAGGTGTTTGAAGCTTTCTTT
-	15	TRBV5-1	TRBJ2-2	TRBD2	CASHQRGADTGELFF	TGCGCCAGCCATCAGCGGGGGGCGGACACCGGGGAGCTGTTTTTT
-	16	TRBV28	TRBJ1-1	TRBD1	CASSLRRGQSNTEAFF	TGTGCCAGCAGTTTACGCAGGGGGCAATCGAACACTGAAGCTTTCTTT
-	15	TRBV7-2	TRBJ1-2	-	CASSLRGGDTYGYTF	TGTGCCAGCAGCTTACGAGGCGGCGATACCTATGGCTACACCTTC
-	15	TRBV5-1	TRBJ2-7	TRBD1	CASSSRTGGWYEQYF	TGCGCCAGCAGCTCCCGGACAGGGGGCTGGTACGAGCAGTACTTC
-	16	TRBV28	TRBJ2-2	TRBD2	CASSSGGTTFAGELFF	TGTGCCAGCAGCTCTGGTGGGACTACATTCGCCGGGGAGCTGTTTTTT
-	14	TRBV6-1	TRBJ2-3	TRBD2	CASSPGLATDTQYF	TGTGCCAGCAGTCCGGGACTAGCTACAGATACGCAGTATTTT
-	14	TRBV7-3	TRBJ2-2	-	CASSLGSLAGELFF	TGTGCCAGCAGCTTAGGGAGTTTGGCCGGGGAGCTGTTTTTT
-	16	TRBV27	TRBJ2-1	TRBD2	CASSPRTSGSVVEQFF	TGTGCCAGCAGTCCACGGACTAGCGGGAGTGTGGTTGAGCAGTTCTTC
few	16	TRBV10-3	TRBJ2-1	TRBD2	CAIGGWSGGAGNEQFF	TGTGCCATCGGGGGGTGGAGCGGGGGGGCTGGCAATGAGCAGTTCTTC
-	14	TRBV5-8	TRBJ1-5	-	CASSLLGGTQPQHF	TGTGCCAGCAGCTTGCTTGGGGGCACTCAGCCCCAGCATTTT
-	14	TRBV9	TRBJ2-1	-	CASSPTGVMHEQFF	TGTGCCAGCAGCCCCACCGGGGTGATGCATGAGCAGTTCTTC
-	16	TRBV30	TRBJ2-1	TRBD2	CAWASGINWGWNEQFF	TGTGCCTGGGCTAGCGGGATCAACTGGGGGTGGAATGAGCAGTTCTTC
-	13	TRBV27	TRBJ1-2	-	CASSLVGNYGYTF	TGTGCCAGCAGTTTAGTGGGCAACTATGGCTACACCTTC
-	16	TRBV9	TRBJ1-2	TRBD1	CASSPTDRAGNYGYTF	TGTGCCAGCAGCCCGACGGACAGGGCGGGGAACTATGGCTACACCTTC
-	15	TRBV4-1	TRBJ2-7	TRBD2	CASSYRAGVFYEQYF	TGCGCCAGCAGCTACAGAGCGGGAGTGTTTTACGAGCAGTACTTC
-	11	TRBV2	TRBJ1-2	-	CASSRDSGYTF	TGTGCCAGCAGCAGGGATTCTGGCTACACCTTC
-	12	TRBV28	TRBJ1-1	-	CVTLGTWGEAFF	TGCGTTACCCTCGGGACTTGGGGTGAAGCTTTCTTT
few	15	TRBV5-1	TRBJ1-1	TRBD1	CASSFLGQGGTEAFF	TGCGCCAGCAGCTTCCTTGGACAGGGAGGCACTGAAGCTTTCTTT
-	15	TRBV9	TRBJ2-2	TRBD1	CASSVEGTATGELFF	TGTGCCAGCAGCGTAGAGGGGACAGCCACCGGGGAGCTGTTTTTT
once	15	TRBV7-8	TRBJ1-1	-	CASSPSRVLNTEAFF	TGTGCCAGCAGCCCCTCTCGCGTGTTGAACACTGAAGCTTTCTTT
once	14	TRBV5-7	TRBJ2-7	-	CASSQTGLVAEQYF	TGTGCCAGCAGCCAAACAGGGTTGGTGGCCGAGCAGTACTTC
-	16	TRBV9	TRBJ2-1	-	CASSVGTGWLGNEQFF	TGTGCCAGCAGCGTAGGGACGGGGTGGCTGGGCAATGAGCAGTTCTTC
-	14	TRBV7-6	TRBJ2-7	TRBD1	CASSVSATGVEQYF	TGTGCCAGCAGCGTTAGTGCGACAGGGGTCGAGCAGTACTTC
-	14	TRBV9	TRBJ1-4	-	CASSRTVGIEKLFF	TGTGCCAGCAGCCGGACAGTTGGGATCGAAAAACTGTTTTTT
once	16	TRBV4-1	TRBJ1-5	-	CASSQVNGRSNQPQHF	TGCGCCAGCAGCCAAGTGAACGGGAGAAGCAATCAGCCCCAGCATTTT
-	14	TRBV27	TRBJ2-2	TRBD2	CASRKTSTTGELFF	TGTGCCAGCAGAAAGACTAGCACCACCGGGGAGCTGTTTTTT